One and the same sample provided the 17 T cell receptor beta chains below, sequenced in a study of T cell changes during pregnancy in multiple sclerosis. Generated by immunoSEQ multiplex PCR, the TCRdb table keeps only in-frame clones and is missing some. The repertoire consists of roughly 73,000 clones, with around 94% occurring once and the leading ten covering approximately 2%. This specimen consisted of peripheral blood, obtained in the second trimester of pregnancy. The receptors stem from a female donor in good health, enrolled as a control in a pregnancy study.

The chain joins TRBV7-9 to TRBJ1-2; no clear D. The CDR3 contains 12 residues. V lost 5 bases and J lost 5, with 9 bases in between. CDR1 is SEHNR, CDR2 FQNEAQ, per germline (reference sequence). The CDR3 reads CASSPVGYGYTF. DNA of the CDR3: TGTGCCAGCAGCCCCGTCGGGTATGGCTACACCTTC.

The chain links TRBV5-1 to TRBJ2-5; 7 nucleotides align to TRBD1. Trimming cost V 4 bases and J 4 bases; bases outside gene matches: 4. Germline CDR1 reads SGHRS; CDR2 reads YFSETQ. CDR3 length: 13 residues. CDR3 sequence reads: CASSTGDRETQYF. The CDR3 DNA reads TGCGCCAGCAGCACCGGGGACAGAGAGACCCAGTACTTC.

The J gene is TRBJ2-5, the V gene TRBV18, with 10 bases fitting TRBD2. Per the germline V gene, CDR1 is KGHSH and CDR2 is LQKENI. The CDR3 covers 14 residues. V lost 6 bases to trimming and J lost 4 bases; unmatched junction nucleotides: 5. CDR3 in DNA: TGTGCCAGCTCCCTGGGACTAGCGAGAGAGACCCAGTACTTC. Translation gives CASSLGLARETQYF.

The CDR3 DNA sequence: TGTGCCAGCAGACTAACCTTAGAGGGCTATGGCTACACCTTC. Amino acids: CASRLTLEGYGYTF. The rearrangement links TRBV2 to TRBJ1-2; D remains unclear. V lost 6 bases to trimming and J lost 4 bases, with 15 bases between them. Per germline, CDR1 SNHLY and CDR2 FYNNEI. The CDR3 length is 14 residues.

The DNA of the CDR3 is TGTGCCAGCAGCGTAGATACGGGGGGGCCGGGGGAGCAGTTCTTC. Protein: CASSVDTGGPGEQFF. The J gene is TRBJ2-1, the V gene TRBV9, with 8 bases that match TRBD2. The V and J ends lost 0 bases and 10 bases, in that order; junction bases with no gene match: 9. There are 15 residues in the CDR3. Germline V gene lookup returns CDR1 SGDLS and CDR2 YYNGEE.

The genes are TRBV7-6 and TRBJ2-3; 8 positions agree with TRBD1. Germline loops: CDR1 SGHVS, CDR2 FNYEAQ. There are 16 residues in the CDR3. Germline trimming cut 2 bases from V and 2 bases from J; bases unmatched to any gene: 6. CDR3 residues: CASSLSETGVTDTQYF. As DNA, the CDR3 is TGTGCCAGCAGCTTATCGGAGACAGGGGTCACAGATACGCAGTATTTT.

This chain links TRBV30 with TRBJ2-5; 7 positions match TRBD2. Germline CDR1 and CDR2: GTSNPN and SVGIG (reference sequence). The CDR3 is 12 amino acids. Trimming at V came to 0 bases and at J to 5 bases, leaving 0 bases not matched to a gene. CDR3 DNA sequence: TGTGCCTGGAGTGTAGCGGGGGAGACCCAGTACTTC. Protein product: CAWSVAGETQYF.

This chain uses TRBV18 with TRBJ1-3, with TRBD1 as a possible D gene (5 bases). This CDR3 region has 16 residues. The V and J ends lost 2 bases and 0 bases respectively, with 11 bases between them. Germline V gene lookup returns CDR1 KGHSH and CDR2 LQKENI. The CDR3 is CASSPSGGNSGNTIYF. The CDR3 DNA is TGTGCCAGCTCACCAAGCGGGGGTAACTCTGGAAACACCATATATTTT.

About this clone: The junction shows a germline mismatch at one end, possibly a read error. This chain's CDR3 is CASSFPQQGRLYGQYF. The CDR3, as DNA: TGTGCCAGCAGTTTTCCACAGCAGGGCCGCCTCTACGGGCAGTACTTC. This chain links TRBV28 with TRBJ2-7, with D possibly being TRBD1 (5 bases). There are 16 residues in the CDR3. Germline CDR1 MDHEN, CDR2 SYDVKM.

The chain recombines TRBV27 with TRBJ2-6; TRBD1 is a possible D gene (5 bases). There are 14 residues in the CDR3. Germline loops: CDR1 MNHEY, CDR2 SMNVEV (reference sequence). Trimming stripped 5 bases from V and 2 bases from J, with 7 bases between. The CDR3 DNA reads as TGTGCCAGCAGTGACAGCGCTGGGGCCAACGTCCTGACTTTC. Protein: CASSDSAGANVLTF.

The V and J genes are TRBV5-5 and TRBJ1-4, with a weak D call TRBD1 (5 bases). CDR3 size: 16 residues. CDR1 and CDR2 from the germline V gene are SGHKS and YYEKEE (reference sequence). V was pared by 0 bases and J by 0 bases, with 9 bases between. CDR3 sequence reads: CASSLVGGATNEKLFF. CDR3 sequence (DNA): TGTGCCAGCAGCTTGGTGGGGGGAGCAACTAATGAAAAACTGTTTTTT.

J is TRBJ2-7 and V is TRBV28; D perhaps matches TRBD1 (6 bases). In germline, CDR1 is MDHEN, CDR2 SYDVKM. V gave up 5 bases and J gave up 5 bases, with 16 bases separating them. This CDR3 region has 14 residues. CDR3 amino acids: CASSPPTGSNEQYF. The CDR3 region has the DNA TGTGCCAGCAGTCCCCCCACAGGGAGCAACGAGCAGTACTTC.

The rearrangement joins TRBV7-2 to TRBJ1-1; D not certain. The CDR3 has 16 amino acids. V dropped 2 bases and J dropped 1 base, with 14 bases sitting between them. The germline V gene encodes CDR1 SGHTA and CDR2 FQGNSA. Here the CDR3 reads CASSLRPPGGNTEAFF. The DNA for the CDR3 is TGTGCCAGCAGCTTAAGGCCCCCTGGCGGGAACACTGAAGCTTTCTTT.

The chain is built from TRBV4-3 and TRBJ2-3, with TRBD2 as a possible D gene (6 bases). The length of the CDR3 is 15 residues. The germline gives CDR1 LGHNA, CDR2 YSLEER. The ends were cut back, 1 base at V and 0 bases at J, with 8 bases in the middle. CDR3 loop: CASSQGGASTDTQYF. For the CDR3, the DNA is TGCGCCAGCAGCCAAGGCGGGGCGAGCACAGATACGCAGTATTTT.

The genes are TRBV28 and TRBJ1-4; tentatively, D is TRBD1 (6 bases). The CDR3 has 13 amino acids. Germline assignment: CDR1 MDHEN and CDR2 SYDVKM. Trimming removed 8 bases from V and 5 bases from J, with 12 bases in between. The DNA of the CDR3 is TGTGCCAGCCTTCGGACAGACAATGAAAAACTGTTTTTT. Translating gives CASLRTDNEKLFF.

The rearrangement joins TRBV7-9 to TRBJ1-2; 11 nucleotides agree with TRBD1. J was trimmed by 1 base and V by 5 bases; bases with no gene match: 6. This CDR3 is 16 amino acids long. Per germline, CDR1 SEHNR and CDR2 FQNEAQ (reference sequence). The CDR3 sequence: CASSDSDRGLNYGYTF. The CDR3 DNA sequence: TGTGCCAGCAGCGATTCGGACAGGGGGCTTAACTATGGCTACACCTTC.

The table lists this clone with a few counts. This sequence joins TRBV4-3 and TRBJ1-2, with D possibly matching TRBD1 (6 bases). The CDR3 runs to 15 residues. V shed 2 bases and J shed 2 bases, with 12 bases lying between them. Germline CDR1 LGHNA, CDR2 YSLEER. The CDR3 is CASSQRRTANYGYTF. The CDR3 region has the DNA TGCGCCAGCAGCCAACGGCGGACAGCCAACTATGGCTACACCTTC.